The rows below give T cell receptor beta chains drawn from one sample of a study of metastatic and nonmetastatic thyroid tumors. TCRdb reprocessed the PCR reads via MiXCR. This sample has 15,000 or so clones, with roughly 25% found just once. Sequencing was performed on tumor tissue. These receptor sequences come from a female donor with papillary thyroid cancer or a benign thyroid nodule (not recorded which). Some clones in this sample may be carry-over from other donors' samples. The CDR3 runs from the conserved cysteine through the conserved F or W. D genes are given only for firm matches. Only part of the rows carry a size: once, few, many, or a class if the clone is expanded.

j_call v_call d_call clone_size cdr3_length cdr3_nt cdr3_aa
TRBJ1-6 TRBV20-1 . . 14 TGCAGTGCACCTGGACAGCTGGATAATTCACCCCTCCATTTT CSAPGQLDNSPLHF
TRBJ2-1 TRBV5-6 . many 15 TGTGCCAGCAGCTTGCGTTTGCGGACCTACAATGAGCAGTTCTTC CASSLRLRTYNEQFF
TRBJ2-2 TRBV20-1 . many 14 TGCAGTGCCAGACCCGGCGCGAACACCGGGGAGCTGTTTTTT CSARPGANTGELFF
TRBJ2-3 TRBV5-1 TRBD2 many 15 TGCGCCAGCAGCTTGGATGGACTAGCCTCAGATACGCAGTATTTT CASSLDGLASDTQYF
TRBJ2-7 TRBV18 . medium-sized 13 TGTGCCAGCTCACCACTTTCGAGCGCCGAGCAGTACTTC CASSPLSSAEQYF
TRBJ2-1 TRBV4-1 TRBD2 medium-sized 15 TGCGCCAGCAGCATCCTAGCGGGAGGGCCGGATGAGCAGTTCTTC CASSILAGGPDEQFF
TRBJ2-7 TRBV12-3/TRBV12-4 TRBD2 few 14 TGTGCCGGCACCAAAAGGAGCGGGACCCACGAGCATTACTTC CAGTKRSGTHEHYF
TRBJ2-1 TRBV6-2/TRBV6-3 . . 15 TGTGCCAGCAGTTCCGGACAGCCGTCCAACAATGAGCAGTTCTTC CASSSGQPSNNEQFF
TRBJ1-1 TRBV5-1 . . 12 TGCGCCAGCAGTAGTTCGAACACTGAAGCTTTCTTT CASSSSNTEAFF
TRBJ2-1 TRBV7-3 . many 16 TGTGCCAGCAGCCCCAGGGGGGACCCCTCGGGGAATGAGCAGTTCTTC CASSPRGDPSGNEQFF
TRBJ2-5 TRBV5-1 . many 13 TGCGCCAGCAGCCCTCGGTGGGGTCCTACCCAGTACTTC CASSPRWGPTQYF
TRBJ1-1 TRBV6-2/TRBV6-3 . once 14 TGTGCCAGCAGTGTAATGTCAGAGAACACTGAAGCTTTCTTT CASSVMSENTEAFF
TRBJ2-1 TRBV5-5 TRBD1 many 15 TGTGCCAGCAGCCCCGGGACAGGGACCTACAATGAGCAGTTCTTC CASSPGTGTYNEQFF
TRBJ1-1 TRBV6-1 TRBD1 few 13 TGTGCCAGTACGGACAGGGGGTTCACTGAAGCTTTCTTT CASTDRGFTEAFF
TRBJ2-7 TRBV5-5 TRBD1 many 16 TGTGCCAGCAGCGCTAACCCGAGACAGGGCACCTACGAGCAGTACTTC CASSANPRQGTYEQYF
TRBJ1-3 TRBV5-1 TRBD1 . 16 TGCGCCAGCAGCGGTTCGACAGGGATCTCTGGAAACACCATATATTTT CASSGSTGISGNTIYF
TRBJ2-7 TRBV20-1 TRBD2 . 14 TGCAGTGCTGTGCTAGCGGGGACACCCTACGAGCAGTACTTC CSAVLAGTPYEQYF
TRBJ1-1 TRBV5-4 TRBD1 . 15 TGTGCCAGCAGCACCGGACAGGGTATGAACAGGGATTTAGAATTT CASSTGQGMNRDLEF
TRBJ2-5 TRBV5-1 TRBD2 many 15 TGCGCCAGCAGCCCCGGACTAGCGGTTGGAGAGACCCAGTACTTC CASSPGLAVGETQYF
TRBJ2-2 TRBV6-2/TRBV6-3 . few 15 TGTGCCGGCAGTTACCAGGGGGGGTCGTCCTGGGAGCTGTTTTTT CAGSYQGGSSWELFF